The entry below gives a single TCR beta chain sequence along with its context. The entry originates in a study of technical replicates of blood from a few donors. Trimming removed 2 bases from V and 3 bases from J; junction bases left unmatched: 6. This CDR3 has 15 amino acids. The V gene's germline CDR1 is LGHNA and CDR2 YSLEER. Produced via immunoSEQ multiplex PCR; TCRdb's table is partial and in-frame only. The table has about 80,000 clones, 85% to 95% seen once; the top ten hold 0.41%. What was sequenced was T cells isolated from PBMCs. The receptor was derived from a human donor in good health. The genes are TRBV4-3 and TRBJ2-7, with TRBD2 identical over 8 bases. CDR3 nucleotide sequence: TGCGCCAGCAGCCAATTTAGCGGGGCTCTCTACGAGCAGTACTTC. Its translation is CASSQFSGALYEQYF.